Sequencing of this TCR beta chain was carried out in a study of T cell changes during pregnancy in multiple sclerosis. TCRdb's copy holds only in-frame clones and misses some; the assay was immunoSEQ multiplex PCR. This sample carries about 100,000 clones, more than 85% of them seen once, and the ten largest clones take over 3%. The CDR3 length is 13 residues. The V and J ends lost 3 bases and 2 bases respectively, with 6 bases between them. In germline, CDR1 is MNHEY, CDR2 SMNVEV (reference sequence). This specimen was peripheral blood, taken in the second trimester of pregnancy. This sequence originates from a female donor with multiple sclerosis, enrolled in a pregnancy study. The chain combines TRBV27 with TRBJ2-3; D is ambiguous. DNA for the CDR3: TGTGCCAGCAGTTTTGTACTCACAGATACGCAGTATTTT. It codes for CASSFVLTDTQYF.